The source of this TCR beta chain is a study of cytomegalovirus exposure and HLA in healthy donors. The wider study: Unique TCR beta sequences numbering 117 million came from approximately 180 million T cells in an earlier analysis.

Study observations and caveats: In a later analysis, compared with equally common non-associated chains, HLA-associated beta chains were more expanded.

This clone was seen once. Its antigen is undetermined. There are 15 residues in the CDR3. With V trimmed by 4 bases and J by 5 bases, 8 bases remained unmatched. The germline CDR1 and CDR2 sequences are MDHEN and SYDVKM. It was with 60 Vbeta and 13 Jbeta primers that the PCR ran. The assay was immunoSEQ multiplex PCR, and TCRdb's table has in-frame clones only and misses some. The data hold 150,000 to 200,000 clones, with about three quarters observed a single time. This clonotype originated in a female donor in good health and CMV-seronegative. The chain has TRBV28 and TRBJ1-5; 7 bases map to TRBD1. Sequencing was done on a sample of PBMCs. The CDR3 reads CASSSTTGPHQPQHF. In DNA form, the CDR3 reads TGTGCCAGCAGTTCCACGACAGGGCCCCATCAGCCCCAGCATTTT.